These 22 T cell receptor beta chains were sequenced from one sample in a study of identical twins (dated by TCRdb to the mid-2010s). Receptors were amplified or captured by 5' RACE. The sequencer listed for this sample is Illumina HiSeq 2000. Through fastp at Q25 and MiXCR, TCRdb rebuilt clones from the public reads, retaining in-frame beta chains. Identical CDR3 protein sequences are pooled into one entry, listed with their most common genes and DNA. Present in this sample are about 700,000 distinct CDR3 sequences, around 5.7% of which were seen just once. The leading ten clones occupy around 1.9% of the sample. Sequencing was done on a sample of naive T cells sorted from blood. This sample's cell subset or site label indicates: cells isolated with a human naive T-cell isolation kit. The receptor set was obtained from a man in his late teens or twenties in good health.

This clonotype was seen once. V usage is TRBV6-1 and J usage is TRBJ2-7; 11 bases map to TRBD2. Per the germline V gene, CDR1 is MNHNS and CDR2 is SASEGT. V gave up 9 bases and J gave up 5 bases; unmatched junction bases: 15. The CDR3 is 16 residues long. CDR3 sequence reads: CASHGLAGQLVHEQYF. The CDR3 DNA is TGTGCCAGTCACGGACTAGCGGGCCAGTTAGTCCACGAGCAGTACTTC.

This clonotype was seen many times. The chain combines TRBV5-1 with TRBJ2-1, with D possibly being TRBD2 (5 bases). Germline V gene sequence: CDR1 SGHRS, CDR2 YFSETQ. The CDR3 runs to 17 residues. The germline V and J ends were trimmed by 0 bases and 2 bases, with 15 bases remaining between them. The CDR3 DNA is TGCGCCAGCAGCTTGGCCGGGGTGACTCATGCCTACAATGAGCAGTTCTTC. It codes for CASSLAGVTHAYNEQFF.

The DNA of the CDR3 is TGTGCCTGGAGTGTACTTGGGTCGGAGCAGTACTTC. Translating gives CAWSVLGSEQYF. This chain joins TRBV30 and TRBJ2-7, with D unresolved. The CDR3 length is 12 residues. The V and J ends lost 0 bases and 7 bases respectively, with 10 bases between them. Per the germline V gene, CDR1 is GTSNPN and CDR2 is SVGIG (reference sequence).

The chain has TRBV4-1 and TRBJ2-1, with 10 bases aligning to TRBD2. Germline V CDR1 and CDR2: MGHRA, YSYEKL. With V trimmed by 0 bases and J by 1 base, 9 bases remained unmatched. The CDR3 runs to 19 residues. The CDR3 DNA is TGCGCCAGCAGCCAAGATCCCCCTAGCGGGAGTCCTTCCTACAATGAGCAGTTCTTC. Translating gives CASSQDPPSGSPSYNEQFF.

This clonotype was observed many times. The chain uses TRBV6-2 or TRBV6-3 and TRBJ1-5, with 10 bases that match TRBD1. CDR1 MNHEY and CDR2 SVGEGT come from the germline V gene. This CDR3 comprises 15 residues. V lost 6 bases to trimming and J lost 5 bases; unmatched junction nucleotides: 7. CDR3 loop: CASRNPGQGYQPQHF. CDR3 sequence (DNA): TGTGCCAGCAGAAACCCGGGACAGGGGTATCAGCCCCAGCATTTT.

The rearrangement uses TRBV28 and TRBJ2-2, with D maybe TRBD1 (8 bases). Trimming stripped 7 bases from V and 6 bases from J, with 18 bases between. The CDR3 runs 15 residues. CDR1 MDHEN and CDR2 SYDVKM come from the germline V gene. The CDR3 reads CASTKQGGIAGELFF. CDR3 coding DNA: TGTGCCAGCACCAAACAGGGGGGGATTGCCGGGGAGCTGTTTTTT.

Only a few counts were recorded for this clonotype. CDR3 loop: CATSDPLAGAFDTQYF. The CDR3 DNA is TGTGCCACCAGTGACCCCCTAGCGGGAGCGTTCGATACGCAGTATTTT. V and J are TRBV24-1 and TRBJ2-3, with 10 bases aligning to TRBD2. The CDR3 is 16 residues long. Germline V gives CDR1 KGHDR, CDR2 SFDVKD. V was pared by 4 bases and J by 6 bases, with 9 bases of the junction left unmatched.

This clonotype was counted ten times or more. The J gene is TRBJ1-1, the V gene TRBV5-6; 7 bases map to TRBD1. The V segment lost 4 bases and the J segment 10 bases; nucleotides outside the gene matches: 7. The CDR3 loop spans 12 amino acids. Germline V lookup: CDR1 SGHDT, CDR2 YYEEEE. CDR3 DNA sequence: TGTGCCAGCAGCGCGACAGGGTCGGCAGCTTTCTTT. Residues: CASSATGSAAFF.

This clonotype was seen many times. The chain has TRBV12-3 or TRBV12-4 and TRBJ2-7; D might be TRBD2 (6 bases). There are 14 residues in the CDR3. V was trimmed by 5 bases and J by 3 bases, leaving 14 bases between them. CDR3 nucleotides: TGTGCCAGCAGTCCGCGGGACGCGGGCTACGAGCAGTACTTC. Its protein is CASSPRDAGYEQYF.

In the case of this clonotype: Possible read error: a much larger clone is one base away. The conserved phenylalanine or tryptophan normally closing the CDR3 is absent here, so this likely arose from a read error. The gene calls are TRBV12-3 or TRBV12-4 and TRBJ2-1; the D gene is possibly TRBD2 (5 bases). CDR3 size: 16 residues. Trimming cost V 1 base and J 0 bases, with 10 bases left between them. The CDR3: CASSLVFGSSYNEQFV. The CDR3 region has the DNA TGTGCCAGCAGTTTAGTATTTGGGAGCTCCTACAATGAGCAGTTCGTC.

There are a few counts of this clonotype. The rearrangement links TRBV30 to TRBJ2-5, with TRBD2 as a possible D gene (5 bases). The length of the CDR3 is 15 residues. The V and J ends lost 0 bases and 5 bases respectively, with 16 bases between them. CDR1 and CDR2 (germline): GTSNPN, SVGIG (reference sequence). Here the CDR3 DNA reads TGTGCCTGGAGTGTAAGCAGTGGGAGTGGTGAGACCCAGTACTTC. As protein: CAWSVSSGSGETQYF.

This clonotype turned up a few times. The rearrangement links TRBV5-5 to TRBJ1-2, with a tentative D call TRBD1 (5 bases). The CDR3 extends over 14 amino acids. Germline lookup yields CDR1 SGHKS and CDR2 YYEKEE (reference sequence). Trimming removed 1 base at V and 3 bases at J, with 10 bases between. In nucleotides, the CDR3 is TGTGCCAGCAGCTTGATCGGGGGTGACTATGGCTACACCTTC. This gives the protein CASSLIGGDYGYTF.

This clonotype was seen ten or more times. This chain connects TRBV20-1 to TRBJ1-2; unclear D gene. V lost 5 bases and J lost 5, with 6 bases in between. Germline loops: CDR1 DFQATT, CDR2 SNEGSKA (reference sequence). The CDR3 length is 10 residues. This CDR3 is CSALTYGYTF. The CDR3 nucleotides read TGCAGTGCTTTGACATATGGCTACACCTTC.

This clonotype occurred many times. The V and J genes are TRBV10-3 and TRBJ2-1; D remains ambiguous. Trimming cost V 4 bases and J 1 base, with 17 bases left between them. This CDR3 spans 17 amino acids. CDR1 and CDR2 (germline): ENHRY, SYGVKD. The CDR3 DNA reads TGTGCCATCAGTGGGGAACGGGCGAAAGAGTCCTACAATGAGCAGTTCTTC. Its protein product is CAISGERAKESYNEQFF.

This clonotype came up many times. The chain carries TRBV2 and TRBJ2-7; TRBD1 aligns across 7 bases. The CDR3 totals 15 residues. V lost 6 bases to trimming and J lost 0 bases; unmatched junction nucleotides: 8. Germline V lookup: CDR1 SNHLY, CDR2 FYNNEI. Here the CDR3 DNA reads TGTGCCAGCAGGATGACGGACAGGAGCTCCTACGAGCAGTACGTC. Protein: CASRMTDRSSYEQYV.

This clonotype was observed many times. The J gene is TRBJ1-3, the V gene TRBV28, with D perhaps matching TRBD1 (6 bases). The CDR3 is 14 amino acids. Trimming left V 6 bases short and J 2 bases short, with 11 bases between. CDR1 MDHEN and CDR2 SYDVKM come from the germline V gene. The CDR3 spells CASRRDNAGNTIYF. In DNA, the CDR3 is TGTGCCAGCAGACGGGACAACGCTGGAAACACCATATATTTT.

This clonotype was detected many times. The chain couples TRBV29-1 to TRBJ2-2, with TRBD1 matching over 8 bases. Losses at the gene ends were 6 bases for V and 0 bases for J; bases not matched to a gene: 6. This CDR3 has 15 amino acids. Germline values: CDR1 SQVTM, CDR2 ANQGSEA. In nucleotides, the CDR3 is TGCAGCGTACACGACAGGGGATCGAACACCGGGGAGCTGTTTTTT. Encoded protein: CSVHDRGSNTGELFF.

The V gene is TRBV11-2, the J gene TRBJ2-3; 8 bases match TRBD2. The trim removed 5 bases at V and 4 bases at J, leaving 11 bases unmatched. CDR1 SGHAT and CDR2 FQNNGV come from the germline V gene. This CDR3 has 16 residues. In DNA form, the CDR3 reads TGTGCCAGCAGCGTGACTAGCGCTTCATGGGCAGATACGCAGTATTTT. This codes for CASSVTSASWADTQYF.

V and J are TRBV7-2 and TRBJ2-2; 8 bases line up with TRBD1. Germline values: CDR1 SGHTA, CDR2 FQGNSA. There are 16 residues in the CDR3. The J segment lost 9 bases and the V segment lost 5 bases, leaving 14 bases of the junction unmatched. The CDR3 DNA is TGTGCCAGCAGCCCGCCGTCCCAGGGGGCAACCCGGGAGCTGTTTTTT. Translated, it gives CASSPPSQGATRELFF.

This clonotype has a handful of counts. The chain links TRBV7-8 to TRBJ2-1, with TRBD2 matching 13 bases. Germline V gene data show CDR1 as SGHVS and CDR2 as FQNEAQ. This CDR3 has 20 residues. The trim removed 6 bases at V and 3 bases at J, leaving 17 bases unmatched. CDR3 coding DNA: TGTGCCAGCAGACCAAGGCGGACTAGCGGGAGTCTTAGGGGCTACAATGAGCAGTTCTTC. Translating it yields CASRPRRTSGSLRGYNEQFF.

This clonotype occurred many times. The rearrangement links TRBV14 to TRBJ2-5; D possibly corresponds to TRBD1 (5 bases). From germline, CDR1 is SGHDN and CDR2 FVKESK. CDR3 size: 13 residues. The V end lost 2 bases, the J end lost 5 bases, and 9 bases lay between the germline ends. The CDR3 region is CASSQPGWETQYF. The CDR3 DNA sequence: TGTGCCAGCAGCCAACCAGGGTGGGAGACCCAGTACTTC. The whole variable domain, filled in from reference TRBV14 and TRBJ2-5, reads EAGVTQFPSHSVIEKGQTVTLRCDPISGHDNLYWYRRVMGKEIKFLLHFVKESKQDESGMPNNRFLAERTGGTYSTLKVQPAELEDSGVYFCASSQPGWETQYFGPGTRLLVL.

Ten or more counts support this clonotype. The chain couples TRBV12-3 or TRBV12-4 to TRBJ2-7; TRBD2 agrees at 7 bases. This CDR3 contains 15 residues. V lost 2 bases and J lost 2; bases outside the gene matches: 6. CDR3 DNA sequence: TGTGCCAGCAGTTTAACGTCTAGCGGAGCCTACGAGCAGTACGTC. It yields the protein CASSLTSSGAYEQYV.